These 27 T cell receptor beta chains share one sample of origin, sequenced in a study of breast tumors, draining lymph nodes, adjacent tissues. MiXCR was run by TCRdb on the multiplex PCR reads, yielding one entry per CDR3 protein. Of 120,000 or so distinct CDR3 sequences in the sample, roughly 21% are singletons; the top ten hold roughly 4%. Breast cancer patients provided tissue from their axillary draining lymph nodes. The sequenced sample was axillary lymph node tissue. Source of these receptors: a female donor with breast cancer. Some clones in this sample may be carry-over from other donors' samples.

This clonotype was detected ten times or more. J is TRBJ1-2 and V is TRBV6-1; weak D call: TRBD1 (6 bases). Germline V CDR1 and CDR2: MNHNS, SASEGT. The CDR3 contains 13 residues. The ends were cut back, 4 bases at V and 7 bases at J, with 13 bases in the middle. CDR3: CASSVEGGFGYTF. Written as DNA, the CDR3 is TGTGCCAGCAGTGTAGAGGGGGGATTTGGCTACACCTTC.

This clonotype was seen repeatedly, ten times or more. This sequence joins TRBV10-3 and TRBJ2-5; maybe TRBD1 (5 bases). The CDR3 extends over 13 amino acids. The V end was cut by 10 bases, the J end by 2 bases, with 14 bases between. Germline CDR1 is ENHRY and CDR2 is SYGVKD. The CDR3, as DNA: TGTGCCAGTAGACTTGACAGACAAGAGACCCAGTACTTC. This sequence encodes CASRLDRQETQYF.

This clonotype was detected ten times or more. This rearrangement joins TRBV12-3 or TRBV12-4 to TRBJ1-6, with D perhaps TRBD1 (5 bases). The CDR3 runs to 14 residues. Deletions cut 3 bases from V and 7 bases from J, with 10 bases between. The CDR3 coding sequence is TGTGCCAGCAGTTTGAGGACAAGGAATTCACCCCTCCACTTT. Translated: CASSLRTRNSPLHF.

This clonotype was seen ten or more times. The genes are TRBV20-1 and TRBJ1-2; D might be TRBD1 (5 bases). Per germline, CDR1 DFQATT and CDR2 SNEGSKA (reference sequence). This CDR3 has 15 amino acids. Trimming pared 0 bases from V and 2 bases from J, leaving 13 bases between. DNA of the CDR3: TGCAGTGCTAGAGATTCGGCAGGGCGGAACTATGGCTACACCTTC. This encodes CSARDSAGRNYGYTF.

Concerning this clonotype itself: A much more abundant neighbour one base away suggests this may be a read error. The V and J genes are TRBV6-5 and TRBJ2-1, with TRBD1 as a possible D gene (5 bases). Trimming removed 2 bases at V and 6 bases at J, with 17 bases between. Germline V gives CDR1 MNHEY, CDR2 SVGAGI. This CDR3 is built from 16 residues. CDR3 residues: CASSYMEPGNGNEQFF. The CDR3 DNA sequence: TGTGCCAGCAGTTACATGGAGCCAGGGAATGGCAATGAGCAGTTCTTC.

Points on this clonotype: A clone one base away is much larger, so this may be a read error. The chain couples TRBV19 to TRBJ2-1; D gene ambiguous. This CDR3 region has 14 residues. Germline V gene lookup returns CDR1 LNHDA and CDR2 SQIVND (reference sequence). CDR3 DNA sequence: TGTGCCGGTAGTATAGGTCGGTCCGTCAATGAGCAGTTCTTC. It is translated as CAGSIGRSVNEQFF.

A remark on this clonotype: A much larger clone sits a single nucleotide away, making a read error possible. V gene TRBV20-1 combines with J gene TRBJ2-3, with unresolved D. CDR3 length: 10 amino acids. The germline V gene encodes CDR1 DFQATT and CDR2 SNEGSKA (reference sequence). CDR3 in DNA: TGCAGGTGTGACACAGATGCGCAGTATTTT. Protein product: CRCDTDAQYF.

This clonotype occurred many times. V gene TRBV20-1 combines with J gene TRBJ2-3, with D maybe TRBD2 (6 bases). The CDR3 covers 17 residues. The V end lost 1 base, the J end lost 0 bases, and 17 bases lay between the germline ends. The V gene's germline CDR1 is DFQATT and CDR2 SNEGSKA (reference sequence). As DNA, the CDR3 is TGCAGTGCTAGAGGTGTGGCGGGGAGATCTAGCACAGATACGCAGTATTTT. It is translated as CSARGVAGRSSTDTQYF.

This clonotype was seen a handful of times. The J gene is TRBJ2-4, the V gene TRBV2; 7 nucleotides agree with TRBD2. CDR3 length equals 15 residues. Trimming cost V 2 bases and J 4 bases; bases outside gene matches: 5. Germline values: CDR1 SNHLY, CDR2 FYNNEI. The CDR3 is CASSESGTTKNIQYF. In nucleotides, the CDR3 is TGTGCCAGCAGTGAAAGTGGGACTACAAAAAACATTCAGTACTTC.

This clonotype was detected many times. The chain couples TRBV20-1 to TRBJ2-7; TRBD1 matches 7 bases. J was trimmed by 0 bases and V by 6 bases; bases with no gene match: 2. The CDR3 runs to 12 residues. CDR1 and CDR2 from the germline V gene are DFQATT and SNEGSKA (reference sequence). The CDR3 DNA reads TGCAGTGCAGACAGGGACTCCTACGAGCAGTACTTC. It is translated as CSADRDSYEQYF.

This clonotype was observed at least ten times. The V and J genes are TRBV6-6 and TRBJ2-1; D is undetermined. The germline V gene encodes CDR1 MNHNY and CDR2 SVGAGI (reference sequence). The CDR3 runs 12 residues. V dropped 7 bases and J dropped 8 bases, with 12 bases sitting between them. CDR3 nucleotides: TGTGCCAGCACCCCTAACGGCGATGAGCAGTTCTTC. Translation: CASTPNGDEQFF.

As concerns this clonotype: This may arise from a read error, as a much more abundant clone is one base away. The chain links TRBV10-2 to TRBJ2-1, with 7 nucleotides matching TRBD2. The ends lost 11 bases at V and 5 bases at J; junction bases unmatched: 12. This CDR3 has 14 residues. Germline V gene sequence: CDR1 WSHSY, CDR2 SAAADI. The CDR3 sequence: CAAGAGLSDNEQFF. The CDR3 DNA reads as TGCGCCGCCGGAGCGGGGTTGTCCGACAATGAGCAGTTCTTC.

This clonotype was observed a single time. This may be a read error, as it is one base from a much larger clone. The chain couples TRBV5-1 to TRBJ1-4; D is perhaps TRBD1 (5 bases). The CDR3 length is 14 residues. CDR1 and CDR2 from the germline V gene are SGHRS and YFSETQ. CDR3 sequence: CASSIGTDNERLFF. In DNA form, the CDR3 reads TGCGCCAGCAGCATCGGGACGGATAATGAAAGACTGTTTTTT.

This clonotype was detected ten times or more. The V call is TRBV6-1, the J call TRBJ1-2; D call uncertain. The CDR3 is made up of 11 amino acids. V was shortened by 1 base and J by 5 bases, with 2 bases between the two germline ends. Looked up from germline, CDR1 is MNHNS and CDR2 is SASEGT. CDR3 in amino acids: CASSEGYGYTF. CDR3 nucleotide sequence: TGTGCCAGCAGTGAAGGGTATGGCTACACCTTC.

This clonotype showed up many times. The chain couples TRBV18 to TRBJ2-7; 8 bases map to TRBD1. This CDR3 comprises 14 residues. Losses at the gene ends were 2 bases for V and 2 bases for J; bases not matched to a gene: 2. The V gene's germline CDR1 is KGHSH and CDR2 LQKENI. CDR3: CASSPGTGPYEQYF. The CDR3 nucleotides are TGTGCCAGCTCACCAGGGACAGGCCCCTACGAGCAGTACTTC.

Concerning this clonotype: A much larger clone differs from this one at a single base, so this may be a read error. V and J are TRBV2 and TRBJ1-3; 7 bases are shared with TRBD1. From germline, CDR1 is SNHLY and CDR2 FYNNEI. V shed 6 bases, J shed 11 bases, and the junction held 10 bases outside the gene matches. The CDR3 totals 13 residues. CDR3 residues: CASSAGGSGAIYF. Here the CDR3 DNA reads TGTGCCAGCAGCGCAGGGGGAAGCGGAGCCATATATTTT.

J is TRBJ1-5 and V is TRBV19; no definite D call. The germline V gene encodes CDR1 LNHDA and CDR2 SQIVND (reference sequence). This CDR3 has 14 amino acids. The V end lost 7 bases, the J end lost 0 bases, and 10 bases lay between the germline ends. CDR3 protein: CASMDVPSNQPQHF. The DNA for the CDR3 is TGTGCCAGTATGGATGTGCCTAGCAATCAGCCCCAGCATTTT. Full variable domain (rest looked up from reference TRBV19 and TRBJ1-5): DGGITQSPKYLFRKEGQNVTLSCEQNLNHDAMYWYRQDPGQGLRLIYYSQIVNDFQKGDIAEGYSVSREKKESFPLTVTSAQKNPTAFYLCASMDVPSNQPQHFGDGTRLSIL.

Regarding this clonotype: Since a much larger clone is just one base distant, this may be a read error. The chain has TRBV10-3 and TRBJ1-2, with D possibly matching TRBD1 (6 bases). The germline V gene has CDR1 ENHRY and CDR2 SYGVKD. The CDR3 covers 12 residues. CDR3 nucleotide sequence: TGTGCCATCAGCCCCGGGGGCGATGGCTGCACCTTC. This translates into CAISPGGDGCTF.

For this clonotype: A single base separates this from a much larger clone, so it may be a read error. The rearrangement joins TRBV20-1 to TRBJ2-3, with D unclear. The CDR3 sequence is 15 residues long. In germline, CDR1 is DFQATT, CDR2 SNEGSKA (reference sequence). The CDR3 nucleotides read TGCAGTGCTAGCCTCCTGAGGTCAATGTCAGATACGCAGTGTTTT. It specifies CSASLLRSMSDTQCF.

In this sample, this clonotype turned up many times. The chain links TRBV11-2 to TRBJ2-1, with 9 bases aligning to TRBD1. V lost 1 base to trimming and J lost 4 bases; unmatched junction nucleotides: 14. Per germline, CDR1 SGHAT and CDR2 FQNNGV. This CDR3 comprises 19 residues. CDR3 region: CASSLGRPGQGSLYNEQFF. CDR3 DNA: TGTGCCAGCAGCTTAGGCCGCCCCGGACAGGGGAGTTTATACAATGAGCAGTTCTTC.

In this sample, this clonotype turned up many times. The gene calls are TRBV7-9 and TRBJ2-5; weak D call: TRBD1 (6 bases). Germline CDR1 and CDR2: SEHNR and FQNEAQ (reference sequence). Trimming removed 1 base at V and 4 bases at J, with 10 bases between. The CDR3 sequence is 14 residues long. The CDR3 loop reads CASSLDRASETQYF. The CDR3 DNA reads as TGTGCCAGCAGCTTAGACAGGGCTTCAGAGACCCAGTACTTC.

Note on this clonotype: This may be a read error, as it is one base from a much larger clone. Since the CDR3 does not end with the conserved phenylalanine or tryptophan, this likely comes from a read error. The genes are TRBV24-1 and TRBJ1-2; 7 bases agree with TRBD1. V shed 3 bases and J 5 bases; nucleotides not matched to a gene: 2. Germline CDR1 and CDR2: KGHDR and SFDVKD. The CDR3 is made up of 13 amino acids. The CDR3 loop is CATSDGDRYGYTL. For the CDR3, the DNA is TGTGCCACCAGTGATGGGGACAGATATGGCTACACCCTC.

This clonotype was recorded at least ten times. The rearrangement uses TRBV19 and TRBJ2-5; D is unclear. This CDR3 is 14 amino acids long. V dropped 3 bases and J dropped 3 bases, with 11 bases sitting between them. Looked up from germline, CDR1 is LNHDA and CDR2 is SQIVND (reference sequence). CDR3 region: CASSMVPVEETQYF. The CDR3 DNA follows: TGTGCCAGTAGTATGGTGCCAGTTGAAGAGACCCAGTACTTC.

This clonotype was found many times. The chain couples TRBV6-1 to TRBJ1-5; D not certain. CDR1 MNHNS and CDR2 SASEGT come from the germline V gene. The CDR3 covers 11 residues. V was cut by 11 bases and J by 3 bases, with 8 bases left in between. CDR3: CAVGNNQPQHF. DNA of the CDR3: TGTGCCGTAGGAAACAATCAGCCCCAGCATTTT.

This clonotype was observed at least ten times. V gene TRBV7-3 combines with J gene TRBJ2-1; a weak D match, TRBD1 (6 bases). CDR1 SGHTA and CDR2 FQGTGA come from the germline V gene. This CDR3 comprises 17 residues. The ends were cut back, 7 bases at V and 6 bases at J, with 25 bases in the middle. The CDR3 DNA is TGTGCCAGCACCTTCCCGTCAGGGGCTAGGGTCCTCAATGAGCAGTTCTTC. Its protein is CASTFPSGARVLNEQFF.

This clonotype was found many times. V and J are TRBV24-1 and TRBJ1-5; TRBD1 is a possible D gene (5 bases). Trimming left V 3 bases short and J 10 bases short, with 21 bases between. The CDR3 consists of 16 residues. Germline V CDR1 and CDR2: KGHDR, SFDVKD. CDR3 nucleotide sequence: TGTGCCACCAGTGATACCCCGTCAGGGCATCCCTTACCCCAGCATTTT. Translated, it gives CATSDTPSGHPLPQHF.

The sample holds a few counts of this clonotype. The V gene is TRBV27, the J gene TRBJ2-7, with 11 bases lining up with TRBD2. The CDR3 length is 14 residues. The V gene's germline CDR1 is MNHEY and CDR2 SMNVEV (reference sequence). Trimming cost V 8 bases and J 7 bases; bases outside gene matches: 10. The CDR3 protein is CASSFSGRAWEQYF. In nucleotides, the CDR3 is TGTGCCAGCTCCTTTAGCGGGAGGGCTTGGGAGCAGTACTTC.